These 3 T cell receptor beta chains were all obtained from the same sample, sequenced in a study of T cell repertoires in cytomegalovirus infection. TCRdb fed the reads into MiXCR, producing one record per CDR3 protein. The repertoire holds fewer than 250,000 distinct CDR3 sequences, with 9% to 15% as singletons. The source material was PBMCs. Receptors originate from a human donor in good health (CMV status not recorded). Some clones in this sample may be carry-over from other donors' samples.

This clonotype occurred many times. The chain has TRBV12-3 or TRBV12-4 and TRBJ2-1; weak D call: TRBD1 (7 bases). V was shortened by 7 bases and J by 4 bases, with 14 bases between the two germline ends. The CDR3 length is 14 residues. CDR3 coding DNA: TGTGCCAGCAAAACACAGGGGACTTACAATGAGCAGTTCTTC. Protein: CASKTQGTYNEQFF.

Concerning this clonotype itself: Since a much larger clone is just one base distant, this may be a read error. The CDR3 sequence: CASSVDRGNSSLHF. The CDR3 DNA is TGTGCCAGTAGTGTCGACAGGGGGAATTCATCCCTCCACTTT. The chain recombines TRBV19 with TRBJ1-6; 9 bases align to TRBD1. Germline V CDR1 and CDR2: LNHDA, SQIVND (reference sequence). The CDR3 has 14 residues.

The chain carries TRBV2 and TRBJ2-3; TRBD2 matches at 12 bases. After removal of 2 bases from V and 6 bases from J, the junction contained 6 bases not matched to a gene. This CDR3 has 16 residues. CDR1 is SNHLY, CDR2 FYNNEI, per germline. The CDR3: CASSETLAGGPDTQYF. CDR3 DNA sequence: TGTGCCAGCAGTGAAACGCTAGCGGGAGGGCCTGATACGCAGTATTTT.